What follows are 18 T cell receptor beta chains derived from one specimen sequenced in a study of radiotherapy plus CTLA-4 blockade in lung cancer. Here immunoSEQ multiplex PCR was the method, and the copy in TCRdb shows in-frame clones only, minus some. The sample shows 75,000 to 100,000 clones, roughly 88% of them seen only once. Sequencing used peripheral blood, obtained from a patient treated with radiotherapy plus ipilimumab. These TCRs come from a human donor with non-small cell lung cancer that progressed on radiotherapy plus ipilimumab.

The CDR3 nucleotides read TGTGCCAGCAGTCCCTTCGGGAATCCATCGCAGTATTTT. Translation gives CASSPFGNPSQYF. The chain recombines TRBV27 with TRBJ2-3, with a tentative D call TRBD2 (5 bases). Germline V gene lookup returns CDR1 MNHEY and CDR2 SMNVEV (reference sequence). V dropped 5 bases and J dropped 10 bases, with 16 bases sitting between them. CDR3 length: 13 amino acids.

The genes are TRBV10-2 and TRBJ2-1; tentative D call: TRBD1 (6 bases). The CDR3 runs to 12 residues. Germline V CDR1 and CDR2: WSHSY, SAAADI. With 6 bases removed from V and 9 bases from J, the gap between germline ends came to 12 bases. Here the CDR3 DNA reads TGCGCCAGCAGCGCCGACAGGCCTGAGCAGTTCTTC. Translation gives CASSADRPEQFF.

This chain connects TRBV29-1 to TRBJ2-1, with no clear D. The V gene lost 2 bases and the J gene lost 4 bases, with 12 bases spanning the gap. Germline CDR1 is SQVTM and CDR2 is ANQGSEA. The CDR3 consists of 14 residues. The CDR3: CSVELGPRYNEQFF. The CDR3 DNA follows: TGCAGCGTTGAACTTGGGCCTAGGTACAATGAGCAGTTCTTC.

The genes are TRBV29-1 and TRBJ2-5; D is unclear. Per germline, CDR1 SQVTM and CDR2 ANQGSEA. The CDR3 covers 13 residues. V gave up 1 base and J gave up 2 bases, with 8 bases separating them. The chain's CDR3 is CSVEGDRQETQYF. CDR3 DNA: TGCAGCGTTGAAGGGGATCGACAAGAGACCCAGTACTTC.

The J gene is TRBJ2-1, the V gene TRBV6-4; D tentatively reads TRBD1 or TRBD2 (5 bases each). The CDR3 length is 14 residues. Trimming cost V 5 bases and J 8 bases, with 16 bases left between them. Per germline, CDR1 MRHNA and CDR2 SNTAGT. CDR3 nucleotide sequence: TGTGCCAGCAGTTTAAATCCCGGGACGGATGAGCAGTTCTTC. Its protein product is CASSLNPGTDEQFF.

J is TRBJ1-4 and V is TRBV4-1; TRBD1 matches at 7 bases. Germline-derived CDR1 and CDR2 are MGHRA and YSYEKL. This CDR3 contains 16 residues. Unmatched junction bases numbered 9, after V lost 0 bases and J lost 8 bases. CDR3 coding DNA: TGCGCCAGCAGCCAAGAAATGGCAGGGGGTATCGAAAAACTGTTTTTT. It yields the protein CASSQEMAGGIEKLFF.

This chain uses TRBV2 with TRBJ2-5, with 8 bases identical to TRBD2. Germline V gene data show CDR1 as SNHLY and CDR2 as FYNNEI. The CDR3 is 17 residues long. With V trimmed by 7 bases and J by 6 bases, 19 bases remained unmatched. Here the CDR3 DNA reads TGTGCCAGCAATTCGCCGGCCGGGGGGGTAGTTGTGAAGACCCAGTACTTC. Translated, it gives CASNSPAGGVVVKTQYF. Full variable domain (rest looked up from reference TRBV2 and TRBJ2-5): EPEVTQTPSHQVTQMGQEVILRCVPISNHLYFYWYRQILGQKVEFLVSFYNNEISEKSEIFDDQFSVERPDGSNFTLKIRSTKLEDSAMYFCASNSPAGGVVVKTQYFGPGTRLLVL.

The chain carries TRBV6-6 and TRBJ2-2; maybe TRBD2 (6 bases). The germline V gene has CDR1 MNHNY and CDR2 SVGAGI (reference sequence). Trimming shortened V by 8 bases and J by 6 bases, and 16 bases separated the two germline ends. The CDR3 runs 14 residues. The CDR3 nucleotides read TGTGCCAGCCGGGACTCTCCCTCGTCCGGGGAGCTGTTTTTT. It codes for CASRDSPSSGELFF.

The genes are TRBV27 and TRBJ2-1; 14 bases map to TRBD2. Looked up from germline, CDR1 is MNHEY and CDR2 is SMNVEV (reference sequence). This CDR3 comprises 13 residues. Unmatched junction bases numbered 2, after V lost 6 bases and J lost 10 bases. The CDR3 coding sequence is TGTGCCAGCAGGGGACTAGCGGGAGTAGAGCAGTTCTTC. It is translated as CASRGLAGVEQFF.

The J gene is TRBJ1-1, the V gene TRBV9; D gene uncertain. This CDR3 contains 14 residues. The V gene's germline CDR1 is SGDLS and CDR2 YYNGEE. V was clipped by 0 bases and J by 2 bases, with 8 bases between them. Here the CDR3 reads CASSVDGFNTEAFF. The CDR3 bases are TGTGCCAGCAGCGTAGACGGATTTAACACTGAAGCTTTCTTT.

This rearrangement joins TRBV13 to TRBJ2-7; 10 positions match TRBD1. J lost 5 bases, V lost 4 bases, and 8 bases had no gene match. Germline V gene sequence: CDR1 PRHDT, CDR2 FYEKMQ (reference sequence). The CDR3 length is 15 residues. CDR3 coding DNA: TGTGCCAGCAGCTCAGCCGGGACAGGGGCGCACGAGCAGTACTTC. This encodes CASSSAGTGAHEQYF.

The chain uses TRBV5-1 and TRBJ2-7, with TRBD1 as a possible D gene (6 bases). Trimming cost V 2 bases and J 4 bases, with 13 bases left between them. Per germline, CDR1 SGHRS and CDR2 YFSETQ. This CDR3 spans 14 amino acids. CDR3 residues: CASSFSSGVYEQYF. The CDR3 bases are TGCGCCAGCAGCTTTTCCTCAGGGGTGTACGAGCAGTACTTC.

V gene TRBV11-3 combines with J gene TRBJ2-7; D not resolved. Per the germline V gene, CDR1 is SGHNT and CDR2 is YENEEA. Trimming removed 7 bases at V and 0 bases at J, with 13 bases between. The CDR3 extends over 14 amino acids. CDR3 in amino acids: CASIWGGPSYEQYF. In DNA, the CDR3 is TGTGCCAGCATCTGGGGTGGACCCTCCTACGAGCAGTACTTC.

The gene calls are TRBV6-6 and TRBJ2-7, with 10 bases that match TRBD1. This CDR3 contains 15 residues. With V trimmed by 4 bases and J by 6 bases, 9 bases remained unmatched. CDR1 and CDR2 from the germline V gene are MNHNY and SVGAGI (reference sequence). CDR3 sequence (DNA): TGTGCCAGCAGTTTCTCACCGGGACAGGGGACCGAGCAGTACTTC. Amino acid sequence: CASSFSPGQGTEQYF.

The genes are TRBV7-9 and TRBJ2-4, with TRBD2 matching 8 bases. The CDR3 loop spans 13 amino acids. The V and J ends lost 2 bases and 13 bases, in that order; junction bases with no gene match: 7. Germline CDR1 reads SEHNR; CDR2 reads FQNEAQ (reference sequence). The CDR3: CASSLITSGSQYF. The CDR3 nucleotides read TGTGCCAGCAGCTTAATCACTAGCGGATCACAGTACTTC.

The V and J genes are TRBV6-1 and TRBJ2-1; the D call may be TRBD1 or TRBD2 (6 bases each). The CDR3 is 18 residues long. Per the germline V gene, CDR1 is MNHNS and CDR2 is SASEGT. V was cut by 1 base and J by 2 bases, with 18 bases left in between. The CDR3 loop reads CASSEGGGRLVPYNEQFF. In nucleotides, the CDR3 is TGTGCCAGCAGTGAAGGAGGGGGGCGGCTTGTTCCCTACAATGAGCAGTTCTTC.

The count of this clone is one. This chain joins TRBV2 and TRBJ2-5; TRBD2 aligns across 11 bases. The V gene end was trimmed by 5 bases and the J gene end by 5 bases; junction bases not matched to a gene: 7. Per the germline V gene, CDR1 is SNHLY and CDR2 is FYNNEI. There are 15 residues in the CDR3. The CDR3 loop reads CASSRTSGRRETQYF. CDR3 nucleotide sequence: TGTGCCAGCAGTCGGACTAGCGGGCGACGGGAGACCCAGTACTTC.

V usage is TRBV6-5 and J usage is TRBJ2-2; D may be TRBD1 (5 bases). Germline CDR1 MNHEY, CDR2 SVGAGI. V gave up 4 bases and J gave up 2 bases, with 8 bases separating them. The CDR3 sequence is 14 residues long. CDR3 amino acids: CASSSGANTGELFF. CDR3 DNA: TGTGCCAGCAGTTCTGGGGCCAACACCGGGGAGCTGTTTTTT.